The subject of this entry is one T cell receptor (beta chain). The data stem from a study of CD8+ T cells in alopecia areata. Sequencing used cDNA as its template, made by extracting RNA and reverse transcribing it. Produced via immunoSEQ multiplex PCR; TCRdb's table is partial and in-frame only. The sample shows over 150,000 clones, around 63% of them seen only once. Sorting separated CD4+ and CD8+ T cells out of PBMCs. The sequencing used CD4+ T cells sorted from blood, collected at week 0. The TCR comes from a human donor with alopecia areata.

The CDR3 here is CASSSLDREFGYTF. CDR3 coding DNA: TGTGCCAGCAGCTCTTTAGACAGGGAATTTGGCTACACCTTC. The J gene is TRBJ1-2, the V gene TRBV7-2; TRBD1 matches 7 bases. The trim removed 4 bases at V and 7 bases at J, leaving 9 bases unmatched. CDR1 SGHTA and CDR2 FQGNSA come from the germline V gene. The CDR3 extends over 14 amino acids.